This TCR beta chain comes out of a study of T cell responses to AZD1222 COVID-19 vaccine (dated by TCRdb to 2020 to 2023). Regarding the research as a whole: A total of under 250 trial participants underwent TCR sequencing, of whom roughly 210 had received two doses of AZD1222 and about 25 had received two doses of the MenACWY control vaccine. Trial participants were enrolled into age subgroups of 18-55, 56-69 and 70-plus years, which contained about 150, 27 and 61 TCR-sequenced participants, respectively. What the authors observed across the whole study: Nearly half of unique spike-specific TCRs reportedly recognized epitopes outside regions mutated in the B.1.351 and B.1.1.7 variants. The vaccine-associated CD4 TCRs covered the entire spike protein, and the dominant responses fell in regions 160-218 and 743-854. No day 14 peak-response samples were available, so repertoires were characterized only after the peak T cell response. Only five to seven AZD1222 recipients were SARS-CoV-2 seropositive at baseline, limiting conclusions about previously exposed vaccinees. Spike-specific TCR breadth and depth rose significantly after two AZD1222 doses compared with day 0 and with MenACWY recipients. Participants were mostly white British and included more females than males, and it was suggested by the authors that clonal diversity may have been underestimated. In the small 56-69-year group, the increase in depth fell short of significance, most likely because of low power.

The intended sense of this specimen's time point label: about 28 days (+/-7) after the second vaccine dose. AZD1222 recipients given second doses at about 4 weeks or at about 12 weeks were pooled, since spike-specific TCR depth and breadth were not found to differ between the two schedules. Samples from vaccinated people were obtained from the UK trials COV001 and COV002, which included a single-blind randomized controlled phase 2/3 trial of AZD1222 (ChAdOx1 nCoV-19) in healthy adults. Trial participant PBMC samples were collected at day 0 and day 28 after the second dose for TCRbeta chain sequencing. About this clone itself: Its antigen is unknown. No much larger clonotype is one base removed from it; base qualities were not supplied.

The CDR3 regions of human TCRbeta chains were analyzed by immunosequencing. Processing in the source paper ran as follows. TCRs in the repertoires were compared against a reference library of SARS-CoV-2-specific TCRs that had been generated with the MIRA antigen-specificity platform. Breadth was defined as the fraction of unique TCRs that were SARS-CoV-2-associated. Depth was defined as the fraction of total T cells that were SARS-CoV-2-associated. Using the MIRA data, each spike-specific TCR was mapped to the spike region that the TCR reacts to and placed in a CD4 or CD8 class. Log10-transformed breadth and depth values were compared by one-way ANOVA with Sidak's multiple comparisons tests. TCRdb's version of the immuneACCESS table is confined to in-frame rearrangements and falls short of the full clone set. An unresolved V gene accounts for under half of the shortfall where checked; the remainder is of unknown origin. V, J and clone size were drawn from that table, and D and trimming were deduced from the DNA. For this sample the table gives some 130,000 clones, of which under 95% were detected only once. The ten largest clones add up to about 1% of the sample.

The CDR3 runs 19 residues from the cysteine to the phenylalanine. The DNA shown is the 57-base CDR3, in frame from base 1. The TCR originated in an adult who received the AZD1222 COVID-19 vaccine. The sequenced sample was peripheral blood, obtained 28 days after the second AZD1222 dose. The sequence links TRBV21-1 to TRBJ2-7; no DNA check was done on the table's D call, TRBD2. TRBV21-1 counts as a pseudogene. The DNA is as follows: TGTGCCAGCAGCCCCGGATGGAGCGGGAGACGGAATGCCGCCTACGAGCAGTACTTC. This codes for CASSPGWSGRRNAAYEQYF.